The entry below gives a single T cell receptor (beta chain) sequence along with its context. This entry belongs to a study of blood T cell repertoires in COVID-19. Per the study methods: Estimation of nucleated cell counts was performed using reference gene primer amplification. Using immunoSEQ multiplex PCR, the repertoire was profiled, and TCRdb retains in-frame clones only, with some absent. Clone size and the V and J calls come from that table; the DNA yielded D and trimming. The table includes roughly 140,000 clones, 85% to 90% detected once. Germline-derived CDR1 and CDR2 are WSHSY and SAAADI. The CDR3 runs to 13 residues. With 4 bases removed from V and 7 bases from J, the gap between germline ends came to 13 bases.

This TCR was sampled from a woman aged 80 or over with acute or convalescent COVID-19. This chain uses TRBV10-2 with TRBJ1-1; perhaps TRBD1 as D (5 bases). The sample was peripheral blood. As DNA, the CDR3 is TGCGCCAGCAGTGTCAAGGGGCCGGGTGAAGCTTTCTTT. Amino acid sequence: CASSVKGPGEAFF.